A selection of T cell receptor beta chains follows, all from one sample in a study of blood T cell repertoires in COVID-19. Method: immunoSEQ multiplex PCR; TCRdb's copy keeps in-frame clones and lacks some. The sample lists 200,000 to 250,000 clones, roughly 78% occurring once. Sequencing was done on a sample of peripheral blood. The receptors here all came from a woman in her forties with acute or convalescent COVID-19. The CDR3 runs from the conserved cysteine through the conserved F or W. A D gene is named only where the DNA matches it firmly. Clone sizes are given selectively: once, few, many, or a class where the clone is expanded.

v_call: TRBV29-1
cdr3_length: 15
d_call: NA
clone_size: NA
j_call: TRBJ1-6
cdr3_aa: CSVEPAGVVNSPLHF
cdr3_nt: TGCAGCGTTGAGCCCGCAGGGGTGGTGAATTCACCCCTCCACTTT

v_call: TRBV7-2
cdr3_length: 14
d_call: TRBD2
clone_size: NA
j_call: TRBJ2-7
cdr3_aa: CASSSPGLGYEQYF
cdr3_nt: TGTGCCAGCAGCTCACCGGGACTAGGGTACGAGCAGTACTTC

v_call: TRBV5-1
cdr3_length: 14
d_call: NA
clone_size: NA
j_call: TRBJ1-4
cdr3_aa: CASSTAGVKEKLFF
cdr3_nt: TGCGCCAGCAGCACGGCAGGGGTTAAAGAAAAACTGTTTTTT

v_call: TRBV19
cdr3_length: 14
d_call: NA
clone_size: NA
j_call: TRBJ2-7
cdr3_aa: CASSIMGGPYEQYF
cdr3_nt: TGTGCCAGTAGTATAATGGGGGGGCCCTACGAGCAGTACTTC

v_call: TRBV6-5
cdr3_length: 14
d_call: TRBD1
clone_size: NA
j_call: TRBJ1-2
cdr3_aa: CASSPRQGTYGYTF
cdr3_nt: TGTGCCAGCAGTCCCAGACAGGGAACCTATGGCTACACCTTC

v_call: TRBV4-1
cdr3_length: 17
d_call: NA
clone_size: NA
j_call: TRBJ2-5
cdr3_aa: CASSQDRLRGAGETQYF
cdr3_nt: TGCGCCAGCAGCCAAGATAGACTTCGGGGGGCAGGGGAGACCCAGTACTTC

v_call: TRBV29-1
cdr3_length: 15
d_call: NA
clone_size: NA
j_call: TRBJ2-1
cdr3_aa: CSVAGSASSYNEQFF
cdr3_nt: TGCAGCGTTGCGGGTAGCGCCAGCTCCTACAATGAGCAGTTCTTC

v_call: TRBV12-3/TRBV12-4
cdr3_length: 13
d_call: NA
clone_size: NA
j_call: TRBJ1-2
cdr3_aa: CASSLSPNYGYTF
cdr3_nt: TGTGCCAGCAGTTTAAGCCCAAACTATGGCTACACCTTC

v_call: TRBV2
cdr3_length: 17
d_call: TRBD1
clone_size: NA
j_call: TRBJ1-3
cdr3_aa: CASSPRTGGFGGNTIYF
cdr3_nt: TGTGCCAGCAGTCCGAGGACAGGGGGTTTCGGAGGAAACACCATATATTTT

v_call: TRBV6-1
cdr3_length: 14
d_call: NA
clone_size: NA
j_call: TRBJ2-3
cdr3_aa: CASSEMLATDTQYF
cdr3_nt: TGTGCCAGCAGTGAAATGCTAGCGACAGATACGCAGTATTTT

v_call: TRBV5-4
cdr3_length: 12
d_call: TRBD1
clone_size: NA
j_call: TRBJ1-2
cdr3_aa: CASSEGQGGYTF
cdr3_nt: TGTGCCAGCAGCGAGGGACAGGGAGGCTACACCTTC

v_call: TRBV7-8
cdr3_length: 12
d_call: NA
clone_size: NA
j_call: TRBJ2-7
cdr3_aa: CASSLASLELYF
cdr3_nt: TGTGCCAGCAGCTTAGCGTCACTAGAGCTGTACTTC

v_call: TRBV7-8
cdr3_length: 15
d_call: NA
clone_size: NA
j_call: TRBJ2-7
cdr3_aa: CASSPFTGTPYEQYF
cdr3_nt: TGTGCCAGCAGCCCTTTTACAGGGACCCCCTACGAGCAGTACTTC

v_call: TRBV7-9
cdr3_length: 16
d_call: TRBD1
clone_size: NA
j_call: TRBJ2-3
cdr3_aa: CASSLITGQGKDTQYF
cdr3_nt: TGTGCCAGCAGTTTAATTACGGGACAGGGGAAAGATACGCAGTATTTT

v_call: TRBV7-2
cdr3_length: 18
d_call: TRBD2
clone_size: few
j_call: TRBJ2-2
cdr3_aa: CASSHGGPGTSYTGELFF
cdr3_nt: TGTGCCAGCAGCCACGGCGGCCCCGGGACTAGCTACACCGGGGAGCTGTTTTTT

v_call: TRBV30
cdr3_length: 15
d_call: TRBD2
clone_size: NA
j_call: TRBJ2-3
cdr3_aa: CAWSVLSGGTDTQYF
cdr3_nt: TGTGCCTGGAGTGTACTTAGCGGGGGGACAGATACGCAGTATTTT

v_call: TRBV30
cdr3_length: 13
d_call: NA
clone_size: NA
j_call: TRBJ2-3
cdr3_aa: CAWTGAYTDTQYF
cdr3_nt: TGTGCCTGGACAGGGGCGTACACAGATACGCAGTATTTT

v_call: TRBV18
cdr3_length: 18
d_call: TRBD1
clone_size: NA
j_call: TRBJ1-6
cdr3_aa: CASSLSTGVSSYNSPLHF
cdr3_nt: TGTGCCAGCTCACTATCGACAGGGGTGAGCTCCTATAATTCACCCCTCCACTTT

v_call: TRBV7-2
cdr3_length: 14
d_call: NA
clone_size: NA
j_call: TRBJ2-3
cdr3_aa: CASSSGGRTDTQYF
cdr3_nt: TGTGCCAGCAGCTCCGGTGGGAGAACAGATACGCAGTATTTT

v_call: TRBV3-1/TRBV3-2
cdr3_length: 15
d_call: TRBD1
clone_size: NA
j_call: TRBJ2-1
cdr3_aa: CASSPGTGSYNEQFF
cdr3_nt: TGTGCCAGCAGCCCCGGGACAGGCTCCTACAATGAGCAGTTCTTC

v_call: TRBV20-1
cdr3_length: 15
d_call: TRBD1
clone_size: NA
j_call: TRBJ2-1
cdr3_aa: CSASFGTGGYDEQFF
cdr3_nt: TGCAGTGCTAGTTTTGGAACAGGGGGCTACGATGAGCAGTTCTTC

v_call: TRBV5-1
cdr3_length: 15
d_call: TRBD1
clone_size: NA
j_call: TRBJ2-7
cdr3_aa: CASSLGGTGEYEQYF
cdr3_nt: TGCGCCAGCAGCTTGGGTGGGACAGGGGAATACGAGCAGTACTTC

v_call: TRBV7-4
cdr3_length: 16
d_call: TRBD1
clone_size: NA
j_call: TRBJ1-6
cdr3_aa: CASSSQPPQGASPLHF
cdr3_nt: TGTGCCAGCAGCTCCCAACCCCCACAGGGGGCTTCACCCCTCCACTTT

v_call: TRBV7-9
cdr3_length: 14
d_call: TRBD2
clone_size: few
j_call: TRBJ2-7
cdr3_aa: CASSSGLAGYEQYF
cdr3_nt: TGTGCCAGCAGCTCGGGACTAGCGGGCTACGAGCAGTACTTC

v_call: TRBV6-2/TRBV6-3
cdr3_length: 18
d_call: TRBD1
clone_size: NA
j_call: TRBJ1-5
cdr3_aa: CASSYPQGQGRSNQPQHF
cdr3_nt: TGTGCCAGCAGTTACCCACAGGGACAGGGGAGAAGCAATCAGCCCCAGCATTTT

v_call: TRBV19
cdr3_length: 13
d_call: NA
clone_size: few
j_call: TRBJ1-3
cdr3_aa: CASRLSSGNTIYF
cdr3_nt: TGTGCCAGTAGATTGAGCTCTGGAAACACCATATATTTT

v_call: TRBV2
cdr3_length: 14
d_call: NA
clone_size: NA
j_call: TRBJ2-3
cdr3_aa: CASSAGIPPDTQYF
cdr3_nt: TGTGCCAGCAGCGCAGGGATTCCGCCAGATACGCAGTATTTT

v_call: TRBV7-7
cdr3_length: 17
d_call: NA
clone_size: NA
j_call: TRBJ2-3
cdr3_aa: CASSTGQFGPLTDTQYF
cdr3_nt: TGTGCCAGCAGCACGGGACAATTTGGCCCCCTCACAGATACGCAGTATTTT